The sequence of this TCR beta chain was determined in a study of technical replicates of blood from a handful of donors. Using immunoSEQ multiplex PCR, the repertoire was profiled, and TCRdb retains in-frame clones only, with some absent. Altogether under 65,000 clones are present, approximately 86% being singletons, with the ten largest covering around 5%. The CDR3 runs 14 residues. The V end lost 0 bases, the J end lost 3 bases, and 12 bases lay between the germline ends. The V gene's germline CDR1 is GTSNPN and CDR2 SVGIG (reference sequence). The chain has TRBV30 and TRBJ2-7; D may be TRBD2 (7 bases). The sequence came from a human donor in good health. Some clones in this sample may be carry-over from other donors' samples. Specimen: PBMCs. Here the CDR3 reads CAWSVGGVGYEQYF. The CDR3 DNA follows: TGTGCCTGGAGTGTAGGGGGGGTCGGCTACGAGCAGTACTTC. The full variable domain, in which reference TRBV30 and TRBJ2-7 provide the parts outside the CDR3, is SQTIHQWPATLVQPVGSPLSLECTVEGTSNPNLYWYRQAAGRGLQLLFYSVGIGQISSEVPQNLSASRPQDRQFILSSKKLLLSDSGFYLCAWSVGGVGYEQYFGPGTRLTVT.